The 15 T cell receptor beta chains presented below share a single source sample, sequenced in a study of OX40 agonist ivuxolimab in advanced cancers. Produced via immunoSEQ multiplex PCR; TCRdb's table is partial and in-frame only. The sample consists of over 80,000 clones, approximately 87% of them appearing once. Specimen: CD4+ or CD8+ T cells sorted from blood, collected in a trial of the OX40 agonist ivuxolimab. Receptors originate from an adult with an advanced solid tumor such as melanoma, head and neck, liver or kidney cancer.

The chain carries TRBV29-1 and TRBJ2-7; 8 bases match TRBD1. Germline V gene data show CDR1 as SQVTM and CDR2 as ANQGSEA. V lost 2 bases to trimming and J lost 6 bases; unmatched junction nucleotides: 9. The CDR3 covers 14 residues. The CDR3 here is CSVESPPTGVEQYF. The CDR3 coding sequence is TGCAGCGTTGAATCCCCCCCGACAGGGGTCGAGCAGTACTTC.

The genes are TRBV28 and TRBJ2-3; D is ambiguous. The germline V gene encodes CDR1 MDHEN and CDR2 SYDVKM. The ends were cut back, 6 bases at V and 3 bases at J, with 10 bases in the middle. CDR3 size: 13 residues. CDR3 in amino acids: CASSSPVTDTQYF. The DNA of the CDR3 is TGTGCCAGCAGCAGCCCGGTTACAGATACGCAGTATTTT.

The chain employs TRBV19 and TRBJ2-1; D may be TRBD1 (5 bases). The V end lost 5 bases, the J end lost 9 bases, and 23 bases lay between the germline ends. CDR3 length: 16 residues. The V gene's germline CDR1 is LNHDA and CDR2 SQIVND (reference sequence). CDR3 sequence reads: CASSPQDLARVGEQFF. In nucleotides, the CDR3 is TGTGCCAGTAGTCCCCAAGACTTAGCCAGGGTCGGTGAGCAGTTCTTC.

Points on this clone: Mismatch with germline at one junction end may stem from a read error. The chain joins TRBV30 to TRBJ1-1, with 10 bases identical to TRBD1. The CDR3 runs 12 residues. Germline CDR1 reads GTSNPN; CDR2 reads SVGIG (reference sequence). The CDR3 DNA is TGTGCCTGGAGCGAGGACAGGGGGGAGTTGTTGTTT. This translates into CAWSEDRGELLF.

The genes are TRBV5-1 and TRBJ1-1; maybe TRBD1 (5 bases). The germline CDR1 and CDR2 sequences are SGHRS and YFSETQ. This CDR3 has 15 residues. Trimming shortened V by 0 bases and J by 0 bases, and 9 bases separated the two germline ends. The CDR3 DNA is TGCGCCAGCAGCTTGGCCGCAGGGATGAACACTGAAGCTTTCTTT. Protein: CASSLAAGMNTEAFF.

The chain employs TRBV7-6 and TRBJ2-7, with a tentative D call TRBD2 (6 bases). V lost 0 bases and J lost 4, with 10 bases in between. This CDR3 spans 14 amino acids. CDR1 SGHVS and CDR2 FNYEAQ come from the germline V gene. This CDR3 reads CASSLASGPYEQYV. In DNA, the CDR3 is TGTGCCAGCAGCTTAGCTAGCGGACCTTACGAGCAGTACGTC.

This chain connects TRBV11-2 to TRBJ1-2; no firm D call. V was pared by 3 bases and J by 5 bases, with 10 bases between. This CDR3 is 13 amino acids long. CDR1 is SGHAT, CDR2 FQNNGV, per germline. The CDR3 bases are TGTGCCAGCAGCTTGGACGGAACATATGGCTACACCTTC. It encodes CASSLDGTYGYTF.

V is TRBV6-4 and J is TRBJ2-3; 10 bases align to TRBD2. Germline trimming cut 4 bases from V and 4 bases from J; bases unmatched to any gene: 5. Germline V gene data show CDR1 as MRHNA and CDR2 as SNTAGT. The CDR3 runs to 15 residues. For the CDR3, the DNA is TGTGCCAGCAGTGCCCGGACTAGCGGTGCAGATACGCAGTATTTT. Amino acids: CASSARTSGADTQYF.

CDR3 loop: CASSPSGTYMGYTF. In DNA form, the CDR3 reads TGTGCCAGCAGTCCATCCGGGACTTATATGGGCTACACCTTC. The chain uses TRBV28 and TRBJ1-2; possible D gene TRBD1, 5 bases. V was clipped by 5 bases and J by 8 bases, with 18 bases between them. CDR1 is MDHEN, CDR2 SYDVKM, per germline. The CDR3 sequence is 14 residues long.

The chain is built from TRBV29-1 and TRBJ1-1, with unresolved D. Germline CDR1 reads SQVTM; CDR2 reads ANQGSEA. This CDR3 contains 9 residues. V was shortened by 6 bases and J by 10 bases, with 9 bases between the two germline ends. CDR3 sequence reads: CSVDEGAFF. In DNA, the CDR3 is TGCAGCGTCGACGAGGGAGCTTTCTTT.

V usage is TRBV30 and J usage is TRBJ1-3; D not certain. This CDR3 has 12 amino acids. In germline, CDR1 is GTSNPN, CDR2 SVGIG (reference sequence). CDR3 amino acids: CAHHGVGNTIYF. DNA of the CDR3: TGTGCTCACCACGGGGTAGGAAACACCATATATTTT.

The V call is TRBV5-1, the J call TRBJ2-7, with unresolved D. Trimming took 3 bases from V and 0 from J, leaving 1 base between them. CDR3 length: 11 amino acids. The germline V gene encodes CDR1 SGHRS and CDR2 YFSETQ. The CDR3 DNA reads TGCGCCAGCAGCTGCTCCTACGAGCAGTACGTC. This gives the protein CASSCSYEQYV.

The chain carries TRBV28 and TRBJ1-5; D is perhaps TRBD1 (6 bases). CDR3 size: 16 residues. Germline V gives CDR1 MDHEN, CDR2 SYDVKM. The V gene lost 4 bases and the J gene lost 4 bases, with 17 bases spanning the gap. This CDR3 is CASSSGWGAQNQPQHF. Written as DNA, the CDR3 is TGTGCCAGCAGTTCCGGTTGGGGGGCCCAAAATCAGCCCCAGCATTTT.

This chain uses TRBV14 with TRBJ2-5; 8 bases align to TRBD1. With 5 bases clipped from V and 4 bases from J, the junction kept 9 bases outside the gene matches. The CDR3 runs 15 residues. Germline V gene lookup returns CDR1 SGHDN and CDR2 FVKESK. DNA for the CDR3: TGTGCCAGCAGCGAGTATCGGACAGGGATAGAGACCCAGTACTTC. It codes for CASSEYRTGIETQYF.

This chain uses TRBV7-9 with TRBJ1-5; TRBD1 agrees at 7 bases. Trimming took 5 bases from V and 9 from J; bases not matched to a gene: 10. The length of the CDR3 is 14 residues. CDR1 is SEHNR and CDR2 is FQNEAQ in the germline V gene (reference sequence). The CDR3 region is CASSPGGLMMPQHF. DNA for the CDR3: TGTGCCAGCAGCCCAGGGGGGTTGATGATGCCCCAGCATTTT.